This passage covers 27 T cell receptor beta chains from one sample sequenced in a study of control samples from healthy donors and cancer patients. Only in-frame clones appear in the TCRdb table, and some are missing; sequencing was by immunoSEQ multiplex PCR. The data show 130,000 or so clones, approximately 90% seen once. Sequencing was done on a sample of blood. The receptor source for this set is a man between 50 and 59 years old in good health.

This chain uses TRBV20-1 with TRBJ2-7, with 7 bases that match TRBD2. Looked up from germline, CDR1 is DFQATT and CDR2 is SNEGSKA (reference sequence). The CDR3 is 15 residues long. Trimming took 3 bases from V and 6 from J; bases not matched to a gene: 14. CDR3: CSASTLTSINREQYF. The CDR3 coding sequence is TGCAGTGCTAGTACTCTGACTAGCATCAACCGCGAGCAGTACTTC.

The V and J genes are TRBV15 and TRBJ2-7; unclear D gene. CDR3 length equals 14 residues. Between the trimmed V and J ends, which lost 4 bases and 0 bases, there was a span of 10 bases. Germline assignment: CDR1 LNHNV and CDR2 YYDKDF (reference sequence). The CDR3 bases are TGTGCCACCAGCAAGGACGGGTACTCCTACGAGCAGTACTTC. Translating gives CATSKDGYSYEQYF.

This chain uses TRBV14 with TRBJ2-5, with D tentatively TRBD1 (6 bases). The J call may be wrong; the DNA end is better matched by TRBJ2-7. This CDR3 contains 16 residues. CDR1 and CDR2 from the germline V gene are SGHDN and FVKESK. The CDR3 sequence: CASSQQGPRGTYEQYF. The CDR3 nucleotides are TGTGCCAGCAGCCAACAGGGACCCAGGGGCACCTACGAGCAGTACTTC.

This clone was counted a few times. This chain links TRBV7-8 with TRBJ1-2; possible D gene TRBD1, 5 bases. The germline V and J ends were trimmed by 5 bases and 6 bases, with 13 bases remaining between them. The CDR3 loop spans 13 amino acids. CDR1 is SGHVS and CDR2 is FQNEAQ in the germline V gene. CDR3 bases: TGTGCCAGCAGCCTAGGGGTAGAGGATGGCTACACCTTC. This codes for CASSLGVEDGYTF.

The chain carries TRBV9 and TRBJ2-5, with D perhaps TRBD1 or TRBD2 (5 bases each). CDR1 and CDR2 from the germline V gene are SGDLS and YYNGEE. The CDR3 is 14 residues long. Trimming cost V 0 bases and J 5 bases, with 11 bases left between them. Here the CDR3 DNA reads TGTGCCAGCAGCGTAGGAACTAGGGGTGAGACCCAGTACTTC. Its translation is CASSVGTRGETQYF. Together with reference TRBV9 and TRBJ2-5, the CDR3 gives the full variable domain: DSGVTQTPKHLITATGQRVTLRCSPRSGDLSVYWYQQSLDQGLQFLIQYYNGEERAKGNILERFSAQQFPDLHSELNLSSLELGDSALYFCASSVGTRGETQYFGPGTRLLVL.

The V gene is TRBV6-5, the J gene TRBJ1-2; D may be TRBD1 (6 bases). In germline, CDR1 is MNHEY, CDR2 SVGAGI. V lost 5 bases and J lost 1, with 8 bases in between. The CDR3 covers 13 residues. The CDR3 DNA reads as TGTGCCAGCAGTCCCAGGGGTAACTATGGCTACACCTTC. The encoded protein is CASSPRGNYGYTF.

The rearrangement joins TRBV5-4 to TRBJ2-5; D perhaps matches TRBD2 (5 bases). CDR1 is SGHNT, CDR2 YYREEE, per germline (reference sequence). This CDR3 is 13 amino acids long. With 4 bases removed from V and 5 bases from J, the gap between germline ends came to 12 bases. DNA for the CDR3: TGTGCCAGCAGCCCCTGGACTGGGGAGACCCAGTACTTC. This sequence encodes CASSPWTGETQYF.

V gene TRBV3-1 (or the pseudogene TRBV3-2) combines with J gene TRBJ2-3; 13 bases align to TRBD2. CDR1 is LGHDT and CDR2 is YNNKEL in the germline V gene (reference sequence). The junction had 1 base not matched to a gene; V was cut back by 0 bases and J by 4 bases. The CDR3 is made up of 16 amino acids. DNA of the CDR3: TGTGCCAGCAGCCAAGATGGGACTAGCGGGGCAGATACGCAGTATTTT. Its protein is CASSQDGTSGADTQYF.

This chain connects TRBV5-6 to TRBJ2-1; TRBD1 aligns across 7 bases. The CDR3 extends over 16 amino acids. Germline assignment: CDR1 SGHDT and CDR2 YYEEEE. Trimming cost V 0 bases and J 10 bases; bases outside gene matches: 13. CDR3 protein: CASSLDRGFPRDEQFF. In DNA form, the CDR3 reads TGTGCCAGCAGCTTGGACAGGGGTTTTCCTAGGGACGAGCAGTTCTTC. The variable domain in full, with the rest retrieved from reference TRBV5-6 and TRBJ2-1, is DAGVTQSPTHLIKTRGQQVTLRCSPKSGHDTVSWYQQALGQGPQFIFQYYEEEERQRGNFPDRFSGHQFPNYSSELNVNALLLGDSALYLCASSLDRGFPRDEQFFGPGTRLTVL.

This clone was recorded a few times. This chain joins TRBV7-9 and TRBJ2-2; a weak D match, TRBD1 (5 bases). This CDR3 has 16 amino acids. The germline CDR1 and CDR2 sequences are SEHNR and FQNEAQ (reference sequence). Trimming stripped 1 base from V and 3 bases from J, with 12 bases between. In DNA form, the CDR3 reads TGTGCCAGCAGCTTAGGGATGACAGAAGACACCGGGGAGCTGTTTTTT. Translation: CASSLGMTEDTGELFF.

The chain has TRBV28 and TRBJ2-7, with 9 bases aligning to TRBD1. Trimming took 5 bases from V and 8 from J; bases not matched to a gene: 19. The CDR3 covers 17 residues. Germline V CDR1 and CDR2: MDHEN, SYDVKM. CDR3 loop: CASSTAGTGPTFVQQYF. CDR3 DNA sequence: TGTGCCAGCAGTACTGCCGGGACAGGGCCCACCTTCGTCCAGCAGTACTTC.

The genes are TRBV5-1 and TRBJ1-3, with 9 bases matching TRBD1. CDR1 SGHRS and CDR2 YFSETQ come from the germline V gene. The CDR3 length is 17 residues. V lost 4 bases to trimming and J lost 0 bases; unmatched junction nucleotides: 8. CDR3: CASSDGQGILSGNTIYF. The CDR3 DNA reads TGCGCCAGCAGCGACGGACAGGGGATTCTCTCTGGAAACACCATATATTTT.

The rearrangement uses TRBV13 and TRBJ2-7; D ambiguous. The CDR3 consists of 12 residues. Between the trimmed V and J ends, which lost 5 bases and 3 bases, there was a span of 8 bases. Looked up from germline, CDR1 is PRHDT and CDR2 is FYEKMQ (reference sequence). The CDR3 loop is CASSRGNYEQYF. CDR3 bases: TGTGCCAGCAGCCGTGGGAACTACGAGCAGTACTTC.

The chain uses TRBV11-3 and TRBJ2-7, with no clear D. The CDR3 runs 13 residues. The germline V and J ends were trimmed by 1 base and 0 bases, with 4 bases remaining between them. Germline CDR1 SGHNT, CDR2 YENEEA. CDR3 protein: CASSLGTSYEQYF. The CDR3, as DNA: TGTGCCAGCAGCTTAGGGACCTCCTACGAGCAGTACTTC.

This clone was detected only once. This chain links TRBV28 with TRBJ2-5; TRBD2 aligns across 11 bases. With 5 bases clipped from V and 5 bases from J, the junction kept 10 bases outside the gene matches. This CDR3 spans 16 amino acids. Germline loops: CDR1 MDHEN, CDR2 SYDVKM. In nucleotides, the CDR3 is TGTGCCAGCAGTGGCCATAGCGGGGGGGCTGGGGAGACCCAGTACTTC. As protein: CASSGHSGGAGETQYF. The complete variable domain, with remaining parts taken from reference TRBV28 and TRBJ2-5, reads DVKVTQSSRYLVKRTGEKVFLECVQDMDHENMFWYRQDPGLGLRLIYFSYDVKMKEKGDIPEGYSVSREKKERFSLILESASTNQTSMYLCASSGHSGGAGETQYFGPGTRLLVL.

The genes are TRBV30 and TRBJ2-2, with 7 bases fitting TRBD1. Near its end, the DNA agrees better with TRBJ1-3, so the J call may be wrong. There are 14 residues in the CDR3. Germline loops: CDR1 GTSNPN, CDR2 SVGIG (reference sequence). DNA of the CDR3: TGTGCGTGGGAACAGGGGACGACTGGAAACACCATATATTTT. This codes for CAWEQGTTGNTIYF.

The rearrangement uses TRBV5-1 and TRBJ2-1, with D unresolved. The length of the CDR3 is 16 residues. Germline V gives CDR1 SGHRS, CDR2 YFSETQ. Between the trimmed V and J ends, which lost 0 bases and 3 bases, there was a span of 13 bases. The CDR3 DNA sequence: TGCGCCAGCAGCTTGGCCCTGGATAACATCTACAATGAGCAGTTCTTC. Encoded protein: CASSLALDNIYNEQFF.

This chain uses TRBV11-1 with TRBJ1-2; D is unclear. From germline, CDR1 is SGHAT and CDR2 FQDESV (reference sequence). V lost 5 bases and J 7 bases, leaving 14 bases between the germline ends. The CDR3 extends over 13 amino acids. As DNA, the CDR3 is TGTGCCAGCAGCCCGACTCTCGGCGGTGGCTACACCTTC. Translation gives CASSPTLGGGYTF.

J is TRBJ2-2 and V is TRBV9; D remains ambiguous. With 0 bases removed from V and 0 bases from J, the gap between germline ends came to 12 bases. From germline, CDR1 is SGDLS and CDR2 YYNGEE. The CDR3 runs 17 residues. This CDR3 is CASSVARGGPNTGELFF. The CDR3 DNA follows: TGTGCCAGCAGCGTAGCTCGAGGCGGCCCGAACACCGGGGAGCTGTTTTTT.

The rearrangement uses TRBV24-1 and TRBJ2-1; D remains ambiguous. V shed 3 bases and J shed 6 bases, with 11 bases lying between them. CDR1 is KGHDR and CDR2 is SFDVKD in the germline V gene. The CDR3 totals 14 residues. The CDR3 loop is CATSDRKSVNEQFF. CDR3 sequence (DNA): TGTGCCACCAGTGATCGAAAAAGTGTCAATGAGCAGTTCTTC.

The chain employs TRBV10-3 and TRBJ2-2; 7 bases agree with TRBD1. Germline lookup yields CDR1 ENHRY and CDR2 SYGVKD. This CDR3 contains 15 residues. V was clipped by 3 bases and J by 0 bases; unmatched bases: 1. CDR3 sequence reads: CAISEGTANTGELFF. The CDR3 region has the DNA TGTGCCATCAGTGAAGGGACAGCGAACACCGGGGAGCTGTTTTTT.

The chain joins TRBV11-2 to TRBJ1-1; D unresolved. CDR1 and CDR2 from the germline V gene are SGHAT and FQNNGV. Trimming pared 2 bases from V and 1 base from J, leaving 14 bases between. The CDR3 has 16 amino acids. CDR3 region: CASSLFRPGTNTEAFF. CDR3 nucleotide sequence: TGTGCCAGCAGCTTATTCCGTCCGGGTACGAACACTGAAGCTTTCTTT. The variable domain in full, completed from reference TRBV11-2 and TRBJ1-1, reads EAGVAQSPRYKIIEKRQSVAFWCNPISGHATLYWYQQILGQGPKLLIQFQNNGVVDDSQLPKDRFSAERLKGVDSTLKIQPAKLEDSAVYLCASSLFRPGTNTEAFFGQGTRLTVV.

The J gene is TRBJ1-1, the V gene TRBV5-6; the D gene is possibly TRBD1 (5 bases). The CDR3 contains 17 residues. From germline, CDR1 is SGHDT and CDR2 YYEEEE. V gave up 3 bases and J gave up 2 bases, with 20 bases separating them. The CDR3 reads CASSSDYRVGPNTEAFF. CDR3 sequence (DNA): TGTGCCAGCAGCTCGGACTACAGAGTGGGGCCAAACACTGAAGCTTTCTTT.

V and J are TRBV27 and TRBJ2-1, with 13 bases that match TRBD2. The germline V gene encodes CDR1 MNHEY and CDR2 SMNVEV (reference sequence). The CDR3 contains 17 residues. V shed 6 bases and J 4 bases; nucleotides not matched to a gene: 9. The CDR3 region is CASRLAGGLSSYNEQFF. The CDR3 DNA follows: TGTGCCAGCAGACTAGCGGGGGGGCTTAGTTCTTACAATGAGCAGTTCTTC.

This clone was counted between two and nine times. The chain couples TRBV11-3 to TRBJ2-7; D is uncertain. The CDR3 spans 14 residues. CDR1 and CDR2 (germline): SGHNT, YENEEA. V lost 6 bases, J lost 1 base, and 13 bases lay in between. CDR3 loop: CASRPALRSYEQYF. CDR3 DNA: TGTGCCAGCAGGCCGGCCCTACGGTCCTACGAGCAGTACTTC.

V usage is TRBV19 and J usage is TRBJ2-5, with TRBD1 identical over 10 bases. The CDR3 runs 15 residues. Germline V gene data show CDR1 as LNHDA and CDR2 as SQIVND (reference sequence). J gave up 4 bases and V 5 bases, and 7 bases lay outside the gene matches. The DNA for the CDR3 is TGTGCCAGTAGTCCTACGACAGGGGGCTTAGAGACCCAGTACTTC. It yields the protein CASSPTTGGLETQYF. Based on the CDR3 plus reference TRBV19 and TRBJ2-5, the full variable domain is DGGITQSPKYLFRKEGQNVTLSCEQNLNHDAMYWYRQDPGQGLRLIYYSQIVNDFQKGDIAEGYSVSREKKESFPLTVTSAQKNPTAFYLCASSPTTGGLETQYFGPGTRLLVL.

The CDR3 DNA sequence: TGTGCCAGCAGCCCGGGGACAGGGATCGGGGAGCTGTTTTTT. Translated, it gives CASSPGTGIGELFF. This rearrangement joins TRBV7-8 to TRBJ2-2; TRBD1 matches at 9 bases. CDR3 length: 14 residues. Per the germline V gene, CDR1 is SGHVS and CDR2 is FQNEAQ. With 5 bases clipped from V and 7 bases from J, the junction kept 5 bases outside the gene matches. The complete variable domain, with remaining parts taken from reference TRBV7-8 and TRBJ2-2, reads GAGVSQSPRYKVAKRGQDVALRCDPISGHVSLFWYQQALGQGPEFLTYFQNEAQLDKSGLPSDRFFAERPEGSVSTLKIQRTQQEDSAVYLCASSPGTGIGELFFGEGSRLTVL.